These 15 T cell receptor beta chains originate from one sample sequenced in a study of T cells in Graves' hyperthyroidism and ophthalmopathy. The CDR3 regions of TCR beta were amplified from RNA transcripts. The study used the HTBI primer set for a first-round RT-PCR of the TCR CDR3. TCRdb ran MiXCR on the multiplex PCR reads and lists one entry per CDR3 protein. The repertoire includes more than 300,000 distinct CDR3 sequences, approximately 13% of them detected once, and 9.5% to 11% sits in the top ten. The sequenced material came from blood. Receptors were obtained from a woman in her sixties or seventies with Graves' hyperthyroidism.

This clonotype was seen ten or more times. This sequence joins TRBV6-1 and TRBJ2-7; 7 bases line up with TRBD2. The CDR3 length is 16 residues. After removal of 1 base from V and 6 bases from J, the junction contained 12 bases not matched to a gene. Germline CDR1 reads MNHNS; CDR2 reads SASEGT. The CDR3 loop is CASSEGRGLRSSEQYF. The CDR3 bases are TGTGCCAGCAGTGAAGGAAGGGGACTAAGAAGTTCCGAGCAGTACTTC.

This clonotype has just a few counts. V is TRBV9 and J is TRBJ2-1, with TRBD2 identical over 10 bases. CDR3 size: 17 residues. Germline V lookup: CDR1 SGDLS, CDR2 YYNGEE. Trimming took 4 bases from V and 2 from J; bases not matched to a gene: 9. CDR3 DNA: TGTGCCAGCAGCCCAACGATCACTAGCGGGGCCTACAATGAGCAGTTCTTC. Translated: CASSPTITSGAYNEQFF. The full variable domain, rest sourced from reference TRBV9 and TRBJ2-1, is DSGVTQTPKHLITATGQRVTLRCSPRSGDLSVYWYQQSLDQGLQFLIQYYNGEERAKGNILERFSAQQFPDLHSELNLSSLELGDSALYFCASSPTITSGAYNEQFFGPGTRLTVL.

This clonotype came up many times. The rearrangement links TRBV2 to TRBJ2-5; D tentatively reads TRBD1 or TRBD2 (5 bases each). Germline CDR1 and CDR2: SNHLY and FYNNEI. Trimming pared 8 bases from V and 1 base from J, leaving 14 bases between. The CDR3 totals 14 residues. Written as DNA, the CDR3 is TGTGCCAGCTTAAGGGACCCGCGCCAAGAGACCCAGTACTTC. Encoded protein: CASLRDPRQETQYF. The full variable domain, with the rest looked up from reference TRBV2 and TRBJ2-5, is EPEVTQTPSHQVTQMGQEVILRCVPISNHLYFYWYRQILGQKVEFLVSFYNNEISEKSEIFDDQFSVERPDGSNFTLKIRSTKLEDSAMYFCASLRDPRQETQYFGPGTRLLVL.

This chain uses TRBV10-3 with TRBJ1-4; D is perhaps TRBD1 (5 bases). There are 15 residues in the CDR3. Germline V gene lookup returns CDR1 ENHRY and CDR2 SYGVKD. V was pared by 3 bases and J by 2 bases, with 10 bases between. The CDR3 loop is CAISDNGHTNEKLFF. Written as DNA, the CDR3 is TGTGCCATCAGTGACAATGGACACACTAATGAAAAACTGTTTTTT.

This clonotype has more than one count but fewer than ten. The chain combines TRBV12-3 or TRBV12-4 with TRBJ1-4, with D possibly matching TRBD1 (6 bases). V lost 1 base and J 7 bases, leaving 7 bases between the germline ends. CDR3 size: 13 residues. The CDR3 nucleotides are TGTGCCAGCAGTTTAGGGGGGCCTGAAAAACTGTTTTTT. Its protein is CASSLGGPEKLFF.

The chain links TRBV13 to TRBJ2-5; TRBD2 matches at 10 bases. The V gene's germline CDR1 is PRHDT and CDR2 FYEKMQ (reference sequence). J was trimmed by 4 bases and V by 0 bases; bases with no gene match: 5. The CDR3 runs 16 residues. CDR3 amino acids: CASSLGASGSVETQYF. The CDR3 DNA is TGTGCCAGCAGCTTAGGGGCTAGCGGGAGTGTAGAGACCCAGTACTTC. Full variable domain (rest looked up from reference TRBV13 and TRBJ2-5): AAGVIQSPRHLIKEKRETATLKCYPIPRHDTVYWYQQGPGQDPQFLISFYEKMQSDKGSIPDRFSAQQFSDYHSELNMSSLELGDSALYFCASSLGASGSVETQYFGPGTRLLVL.

This clonotype was seen ten or more times. V usage is TRBV6-1 and J usage is TRBJ1-2, with 8 bases that match TRBD1. Germline V CDR1 and CDR2: MNHNS, SASEGT. V was clipped by 6 bases and J by 7 bases; unmatched bases: 7. The CDR3 is made up of 13 amino acids. CDR3 residues: CASSPTGDGGYTF. CDR3 bases: TGTGCCAGCAGCCCGACAGGGGACGGTGGCTACACCTTC.

This clonotype was detected ten times or more. The V gene is TRBV29-1, the J gene TRBJ2-7; 9 bases align to TRBD2. Germline CDR1 SQVTM, CDR2 ANQGSEA. J was trimmed by 2 bases and V by 6 bases; bases with no gene match: 20. CDR3 length: 18 residues. CDR3 nucleotide sequence: TGCAGCGTGAAGGGGGCAGGGGGAATTAGCGGGAGACCCTACGAGCAGTACTTC. Its protein product is CSVKGAGGISGRPYEQYF.

This clonotype has a count of ten or more. The chain combines TRBV7-9 with TRBJ2-5, with 14 bases aligning to TRBD2. This CDR3 is built from 16 residues. The V gene end was trimmed by 6 bases and the J gene end by 3 bases; junction bases not matched to a gene: 6. In germline, CDR1 is SEHNR, CDR2 FQNEAQ (reference sequence). CDR3 in amino acids: CASRSRLAGGEETQYF. As DNA, the CDR3 is TGTGCCAGCAGGTCCCGACTAGCGGGAGGGGAAGAGACCCAGTACTTC.

This clonotype appeared many times. V gene TRBV18 combines with J gene TRBJ1-1; perhaps TRBD1 as D (6 bases). Germline V gene sequence: CDR1 KGHSH, CDR2 LQKENI. The germline V and J ends were trimmed by 2 bases and 11 bases, with 18 bases remaining between them. CDR3 length: 14 amino acids. CDR3 loop: CASSPEQGLLNAFF. The CDR3 DNA is TGTGCCAGCTCACCAGAACAGGGACTCCTGAATGCTTTCTTT.

This clonotype was seen a few times. V usage is TRBV10-3 and J usage is TRBJ2-1; possibly TRBD1 for D (5 bases). Trimming removed 5 bases from V and 6 bases from J, with 8 bases in between. Germline CDR1 reads ENHRY; CDR2 reads SYGVKD. The length of the CDR3 is 12 residues. The CDR3 spells CAISPQGNEQFF. CDR3 sequence (DNA): TGTGCCATCAGTCCCCAGGGCAATGAGCAGTTCTTC.

The chain links TRBV6-1 to TRBJ2-1; TRBD2 is a possible D gene (5 bases). The CDR3 has 13 residues. V dropped 6 bases and J dropped 4 bases, with 10 bases sitting between them. Germline values: CDR1 MNHNS, CDR2 SASEGT. The CDR3 region has the DNA TGTGCCAGCAGCCCGGGAAGATACAATGAGCAGTTCTTC. This sequence encodes CASSPGRYNEQFF.

V gene TRBV11-2 combines with J gene TRBJ1-2; the D is unclear. Germline assignment: CDR1 SGHAT and CDR2 FQNNGV. V was clipped by 3 bases and J by 3 bases, with 11 bases between them. The CDR3 runs 14 residues. The CDR3 DNA is TGTGCCAGCAGCTTGATGGGGAAACACTATGGCTACACCTTC. This encodes CASSLMGKHYGYTF. The whole variable domain, filled in from reference TRBV11-2 and TRBJ1-2, reads EAGVAQSPRYKIIEKRQSVAFWCNPISGHATLYWYQQILGQGPKLLIQFQNNGVVDDSQLPKDRFSAERLKGVDSTLKIQPAKLEDSAVYLCASSLMGKHYGYTFGSGTRLTVV.

This clonotype was observed many times. The chain links TRBV5-1 to TRBJ2-7; 7 nucleotides agree with TRBD1. Germline V gives CDR1 SGHRS, CDR2 YFSETQ. The CDR3 totals 14 residues. J gave up 3 bases and V 0 bases, and 3 bases lay outside the gene matches. CDR3 residues: CASSLDRGGYEQYF. The CDR3 bases are TGCGCCAGCAGCTTGGACAGGGGTGGCTACGAGCAGTACTTC.

The rearrangement joins TRBV15 to TRBJ1-2; D perhaps matches TRBD1 (6 bases). Trimming stripped 2 bases from V and 6 bases from J, with 16 bases between. Germline loops: CDR1 LNHNV, CDR2 YYDKDF (reference sequence). There are 15 residues in the CDR3. CDR3 loop: CATSRRDIVEDGYTF. The CDR3 nucleotides read TGTGCCACCAGCAGACGGGACATTGTTGAGGATGGCTACACCTTC.